This T cell receptor beta chain was observed in a study of blood T cell repertoires in COVID-19. Clones were read by immunoSEQ multiplex PCR, and TCRdb kept only the in-frame ones, dropping some. The sample has over 200,000 clones, roughly 85% seen once; the top ten hold approximately 12%. The CDR3 length is 14 residues. Trimming cost V 4 bases and J 1 base; bases outside gene matches: 5. CDR1 and CDR2 from the germline V gene are SGDLS and YYNGEE. This clone was observed a handful of times. The rearrangement joins TRBV9 to TRBJ2-7; 7 bases are a match to TRBD1. The sequenced sample was peripheral blood. The sequence came from a woman between 18 and 30 years old who had recovered from COVID-19. The CDR3 DNA sequence: TGTGCCAGCAGCTCGGGACAGCCATCCTACGAGCAGTACTTC. Its protein is CASSSGQPSYEQYF.